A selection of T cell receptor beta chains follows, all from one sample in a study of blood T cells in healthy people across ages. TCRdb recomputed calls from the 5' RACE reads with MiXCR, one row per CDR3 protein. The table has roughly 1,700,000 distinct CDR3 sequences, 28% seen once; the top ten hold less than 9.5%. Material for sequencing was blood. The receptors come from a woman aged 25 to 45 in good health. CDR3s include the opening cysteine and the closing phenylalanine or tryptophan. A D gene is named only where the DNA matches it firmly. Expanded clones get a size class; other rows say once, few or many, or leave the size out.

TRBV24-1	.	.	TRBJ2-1	CATSDRGSEKGEQFF	TGTGCCACCAGTGATCGGGGTTCGGAGAAGGGTGAGCAGTTCTTC
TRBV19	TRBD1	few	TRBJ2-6	CAGGTGSSGANVLTF	TGTGCCGGTGGGACAGGGAGCTCTGGGGCCAACGTCCTGACTTTC
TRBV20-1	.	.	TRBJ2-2	CSARGLAGTGELFF	TGCAGTGCTAGGGGGCTAGCCGGCACCGGGGAGCTGTTTTTT
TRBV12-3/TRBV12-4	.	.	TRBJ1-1	CASRYDSPRVEAFF	TGTGCCAGCAGGTACGACAGTCCTCGGGTTGAAGCTTTCTTT
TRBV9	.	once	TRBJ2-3	CASSVVGSGVGERDTQYF	TGTGCCAGCAGCGTAGTTGGGTCAGGGGTCGGAGAGCGAGATACGCAGTATTTT
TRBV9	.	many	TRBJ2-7	CASRRRLEQYF	TGTGCCAGCAGACGGCGGCTCGAGCAGTACTTC
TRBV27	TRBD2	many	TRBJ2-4	CASSFTGGMDIQYF	TGTGCCAGCAGTTTCACGGGGGGGATGGACATTCAGTACTTC
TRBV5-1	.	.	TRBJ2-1	CASSLVPDYYNEQFF	TGCGCCAGCAGCTTGGTACCCGACTACTACAATGAGCAGTTCTTC
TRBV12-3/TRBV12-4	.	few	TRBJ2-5	CAGSFGWLGETQYF	TGTGCCGGCAGTTTCGGCTGGTTAGGGGAGACCCAGTACTTC
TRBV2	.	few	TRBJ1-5	CASSAGPGPQHF	TGTGCCAGCAGTGCGGGGCCAGGTCCCCAGCATTTT
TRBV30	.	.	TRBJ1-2	CAWSVGRAPYGYTF	TGTGCCTGGAGTGTAGGCCGAGCCCCCTATGGCTACACCTTC
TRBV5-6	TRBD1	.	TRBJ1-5	CASSLFRAGGPQPQHF	TGTGCCAGCAGCTTGTTCCGGGCAGGGGGTCCTCAGCCCCAGCATTTT
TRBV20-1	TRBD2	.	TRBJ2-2	CSARVTGGAGELFF	TGCAGTGCTAGAGTTACGGGAGGGGCCGGGGAGCTGTTTTTT
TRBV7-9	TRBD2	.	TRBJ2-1	CASSLSLGAGGPYNEQFF	TGTGCCAGCAGCTTATCTCTTGGGGCGGGAGGGCCCTACAATGAGCAGTTCTTC
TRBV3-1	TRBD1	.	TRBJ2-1	CASSLQRTGLREQFF	TGTGCCAGCAGCCTTCAAAGGACAGGGCTCAGGGAGCAGTTCTTC
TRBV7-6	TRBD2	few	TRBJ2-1	CASSPTGLESNEQFF	TGTGCCAGCAGCCCGACGGGACTAGAGTCGAATGAGCAGTTCTTC
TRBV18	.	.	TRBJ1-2	CASSATQTLNYGYTF	TGTGCCAGCTCAGCCACTCAGACACTGAACTATGGCTACACCTTC
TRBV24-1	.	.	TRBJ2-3	CATSEPGQRDTQYF	TGTGCCACCAGTGAACCGGGGCAGCGAGATACGCAGTATTTT
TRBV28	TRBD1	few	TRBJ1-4	CASNEGAGEKLFF	TGTGCCAGCAACGAGGGGGCGGGTGAAAAACTGTTTTTT
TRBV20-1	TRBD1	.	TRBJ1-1	CSAKNRGYSEAFF	TGCAGTGCTAAGAACAGGGGGTACTCTGAAGCTTTCTTT
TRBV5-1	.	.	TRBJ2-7	CASSLGPASSYEQYF	TGCGCCAGCAGCTTAGGACCGGCGAGCTCCTACGAGCAGTACTTC
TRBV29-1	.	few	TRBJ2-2	CSFTTGVLTGELFF	TGCAGCTTCACAACGGGAGTGTTAACCGGGGAGCTGTTTTTT
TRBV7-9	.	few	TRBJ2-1	CASSASRKLEQFF	TGTGCCAGCAGCGCCAGTCGAAAGCTAGAGCAGTTCTTC
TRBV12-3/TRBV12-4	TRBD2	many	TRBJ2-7	CASSFVAGVGEQYF	TGTGCCAGCAGTTTTGTAGCGGGAGTAGGGGAGCAGTACTTC
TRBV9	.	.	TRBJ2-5	CASSPRQAQETQYF	TGTGCCAGCAGCCCTCGACAGGCCCAAGAGACCCAGTACTTC
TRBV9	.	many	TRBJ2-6	CASSRTDSLSGANVLTF	TGTGCCAGCAGCCGGACAGACTCTCTCTCTGGGGCCAACGTCCTGACTTTC
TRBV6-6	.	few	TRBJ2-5	CASGQYDQETQYF	TGTGCCAGCGGCCAATACGATCAAGAGACCCAGTACTTC
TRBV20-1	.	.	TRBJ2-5	CSARPGGAQETQYF	TGCAGTGCTAGGCCTGGCGGTGCACAAGAGACCCAGTACTTC
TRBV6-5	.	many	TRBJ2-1	CASNREGIHNEQFF	TGTGCTTCCAACCGTGAGGGGATACACAATGAGCAGTTCTTC
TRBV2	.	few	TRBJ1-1	CASSGDSGVMNTEAFF	TGTGCCAGCAGTGGGGATAGCGGGGTAATGAACACTGAAGCTTTCTTT
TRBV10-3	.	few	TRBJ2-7	CAISDQSLLTYEQYF	TGTGCCATCAGTGATCAGAGTCTATTGACCTACGAGCAGTACTTC
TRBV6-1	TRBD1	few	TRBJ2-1	CASSESRGRHEQFF	TGTGCCAGCAGTGAGAGCAGGGGGCGACATGAGCAGTTCTTC
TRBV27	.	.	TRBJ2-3	CASSWRGSRTDTQYF	TGTGCCAGCAGTTGGAGGGGTAGCCGCACAGATACGCAGTATTTT
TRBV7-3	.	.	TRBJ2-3	CASSLTPLTDTQYF	TGTGCCAGCAGCTTAACCCCCTTAACAGATACGCAGTATTTT
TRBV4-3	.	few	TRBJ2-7	CASGRSRGDKQYF	TGCGCCAGCGGACGATCCAGGGGGGACAAGCAGTACTTC
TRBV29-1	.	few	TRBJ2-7	CSVEMLGMYEQYF	TGCAGCGTTGAAATGTTGGGAATGTACGAGCAGTACTTC
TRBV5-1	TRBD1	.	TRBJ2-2	CASSLVPPGQGNTGELFF	TGCGCCAGCAGCTTGGTCCCCCCGGGACAGGGGAACACCGGGGAGCTGTTTTTT